What follows are 22 T cell receptor beta chains derived from one specimen sequenced in a study of blood T cell repertoires in COVID-19. Generated by immunoSEQ multiplex PCR, the TCRdb table keeps only in-frame clones and is missing some. The sample includes under 450,000 clones, about nine tenths of them seen just once. Sample: peripheral blood. These receptors all stem from a woman in her forties or fifties with COVID-19, enrolled during active disease.

V is TRBV7-2 and J is TRBJ2-1; D is perhaps TRBD2 (6 bases). Germline loops: CDR1 SGHTA, CDR2 FQGNSA. Trimming cost V 2 bases and J 7 bases, with 9 bases left between them. This CDR3 has 13 residues. CDR3 region: CASSLLRGNEQFF. The CDR3 bases are TGTGCCAGCAGCTTACTGCGGGGAAATGAGCAGTTCTTC.

This chain connects TRBV21-1 to TRBJ2-7; the DNA was not compared with TRBD1, the D call given in the table. TRBV21-1 counts as a pseudogene. This CDR3 comprises 14 residues. CDR3 nucleotides: TGTGCCAGCAGCACCCGACAGGGCACCTACGAGCAGTACTTC. Residues: CASSTRQGTYEQYF.

The chain employs TRBV27 and TRBJ2-7; D is uncertain. V was trimmed by 4 bases and J by 5 bases, leaving 12 bases between them. The CDR3 length is 13 residues. CDR1 and CDR2 from the germline V gene are MNHEY and SMNVEV (reference sequence). The CDR3 DNA reads as TGTGCCAGCAGTTCAACGGAAGAGGACGAGCAGTACTTC. Protein product: CASSSTEEDEQYF.

The V call is TRBV5-4, the J call TRBJ1-2; 7 nucleotides align to TRBD1. Germline V gene sequence: CDR1 SGHNT, CDR2 YYREEE (reference sequence). The V gene end was trimmed by 0 bases and the J gene end by 4 bases; junction bases not matched to a gene: 3. The CDR3 runs to 14 residues. CDR3 sequence reads: CASSLARGSYGYTF. The CDR3 DNA reads as TGTGCCAGCAGCTTGGCCAGGGGGTCCTATGGCTACACCTTC. Variable domain in full (rest from reference TRBV5-4 and TRBJ1-2): ETGVTQSPTHLIKTRGQQVTLRCSSQSGHNTVSWYQQALGQGPQFIFQYYREEENGRGNFPPRFSGLQFPNYSSELNVNALELDDSALYLCASSLARGSYGYTFGSGTRLTVV.

The chain's CDR3 is CAVNSGLGSYYEQYF. The DNA of the CDR3 is TGTGCCGTGAACTCGGGACTAGGGAGTTACTACGAGCAGTACTTC. The J gene is TRBJ2-7, the V gene TRBV30; 8 bases are shared with TRBD2. Germline CDR1 GTSNPN, CDR2 SVGIG (reference sequence). This CDR3 contains 15 residues. V shed 8 bases and J 3 bases; nucleotides not matched to a gene: 15.

In this sample, this clone turned up once. The gene calls are TRBV29-1 and TRBJ1-2; possibly TRBD1 for D (5 bases). Trimming stripped 2 bases from V and 4 bases from J, with 11 bases between. This CDR3 region has 13 residues. Germline CDR1 SQVTM, CDR2 ANQGSEA. Here the CDR3 DNA reads TGCAGCGTTGAAAAACAGGATGGCTATGGCTACACCTTC. Amino acid sequence: CSVEKQDGYGYTF.

This clone was seen only a few times. The chain is built from TRBV4-1 and TRBJ2-7, with TRBD1 matching 10 bases. CDR1 and CDR2 (germline): MGHRA, YSYEKL. The CDR3 is made up of 17 amino acids. Losses at the gene ends were 0 bases for V and 4 bases for J; bases not matched to a gene: 9. The CDR3 region has the DNA TGCGCCAGCAGCCAAGACCCCCGAGACAGGGGGCAGTACGAGCAGTACTTC. It translates to CASSQDPRDRGQYEQYF.

This chain uses TRBV29-1 with TRBJ2-1, with D maybe TRBD1 (6 bases). Germline lookup yields CDR1 SQVTM and CDR2 ANQGSEA. The CDR3 sequence is 12 residues long. Trimming took off 7 bases at V and 4 bases at J, with 11 bases between the two ends. CDR3 coding DNA: TGCAGCGCCCAAGGGGGATACAATGAGCAGTTCTTC. Its translation is CSAQGGYNEQFF.

The chain combines TRBV18 with TRBJ1-1; D is undetermined. Germline-derived CDR1 and CDR2 are KGHSH and LQKENI. V dropped 3 bases and J dropped 2 bases, with 7 bases sitting between them. This CDR3 has 13 amino acids. The CDR3 DNA is TGTGCCAGCTCACCGTCGGTCAACACTGAAGCTTTCTTT. It yields the protein CASSPSVNTEAFF.

The chain joins TRBV18 to TRBJ1-1, with TRBD1 matching 9 bases. The CDR3 is made up of 15 amino acids. The germline V gene encodes CDR1 KGHSH and CDR2 LQKENI. V was pared by 6 bases and J by 3 bases, with 8 bases of the junction left unmatched. CDR3 nucleotide sequence: TGTGCCAGCTCGCTTGAACAGGGGGCTGACACTGAAGCTTTCTTT. It is translated as CASSLEQGADTEAFF. The variable domain in full, with the rest retrieved from reference TRBV18 and TRBJ1-1, is NAGVMQNPRHLVRRRGQEARLRCSPMKGHSHVYWYRQLPEEGLKFMVYLQKENIIDESGMPKERFSAEFPKEGPSILRIQQVVRGDSAAYFCASSLEQGADTEAFFGQGTRLTVV.

V is TRBV6-6 and J is TRBJ2-7; TRBD2 is a possible D gene (5 bases). CDR3 length: 15 residues. V lost 2 bases, J lost 6 bases, and 17 bases lay in between. CDR1 and CDR2 (germline): MNHNY, SVGAGI (reference sequence). The CDR3 region is CASSYPKAAGGEQYF. CDR3 nucleotides: TGTGCCAGCAGTTACCCGAAGGCTGCAGGAGGCGAGCAGTACTTC.

J is TRBJ1-5 and V is TRBV5-1; 8 positions agree with TRBD1. J lost 6 bases, V lost 4 bases, and 9 bases had no gene match. The CDR3 is 15 residues long. The germline CDR1 and CDR2 sequences are SGHRS and YFSETQ. In DNA, the CDR3 is TGCGCCAGCAGCCCCTATACAGGGGGAGGTCAGCCCCAGCATTTT. The encoded protein is CASSPYTGGGQPQHF.

This sequence joins TRBV27 and TRBJ2-3; D possibly corresponds to TRBD2 (6 bases). V shed 2 bases and J shed 3 bases, with 12 bases lying between them. This CDR3 has 15 amino acids. The V gene's germline CDR1 is MNHEY and CDR2 SMNVEV (reference sequence). The CDR3 loop reads CASSLRSSGTDTQYF. The CDR3 nucleotides read TGTGCCAGCAGTTTACGGTCGAGCGGGACAGATACGCAGTATTTT.

V and J are TRBV19 and TRBJ2-7, with a weak D call TRBD1 (6 bases). Germline V gene sequence: CDR1 LNHDA, CDR2 SQIVND (reference sequence). V lost 3 bases, J lost 0 bases, and 9 bases lay in between. This CDR3 has 14 residues. The CDR3 nucleotides are TGTGCCAGTAGTATCAGGGGCTACTCCTACGAGCAGTACTTC. As protein: CASSIRGYSYEQYF.

This clone was found a few times. The rearrangement links TRBV19 to TRBJ2-1; 11 bases agree with TRBD2. V lost 7 bases to trimming and J lost 8 bases; unmatched junction nucleotides: 4. The CDR3 has 13 residues. Per the germline V gene, CDR1 is LNHDA and CDR2 is SQIVND (reference sequence). The CDR3 spells CASKTSGGDEQFF. For the CDR3, the DNA is TGTGCCAGTAAAACTAGCGGGGGTGATGAGCAGTTCTTC.

The rearrangement links TRBV5-6 to TRBJ2-1, with D possibly being TRBD2 (5 bases). Trimming removed 2 bases from V and 0 bases from J, with 9 bases in between. Germline V lookup: CDR1 SGHDT, CDR2 YYEEEE. CDR3 length: 15 residues. The CDR3 region is CASSLAESSYNEQFF. The CDR3 DNA reads TGTGCCAGCAGCTTAGCGGAAAGCTCCTACAATGAGCAGTTCTTC.

This chain links TRBV3-1 (or the pseudogene TRBV3-2) with TRBJ1-2; no reliable D call. This CDR3 is built from 14 residues. In germline, CDR1 is LGHDT, CDR2 YNNKEL (reference sequence). The V end lost 1 base, the J end lost 8 bases, and 14 bases lay between the germline ends. CDR3 in DNA: TGTGCCAGCAGCCAAGGGGAACATACGGGGGGCTACACCTTC. Amino acids: CASSQGEHTGGYTF.

The V call is TRBV10-3, the J call TRBJ1-1; tentatively, D is TRBD1 (5 bases). Germline V gene lookup returns CDR1 ENHRY and CDR2 SYGVKD. The CDR3 covers 15 residues. The V gene lost 3 bases and the J gene lost 0 bases, with 11 bases spanning the gap. The CDR3 sequence is CAISDSDNMNTEAFF. CDR3 sequence (DNA): TGTGCCATCAGTGACTCGGACAATATGAACACTGAAGCTTTCTTT.

This clone was seen only once. The chain is built from TRBV3-1 (or the pseudogene TRBV3-2) and TRBJ1-1, with 9 bases fitting TRBD1. The CDR3 sequence is 14 residues long. CDR1 and CDR2 from the germline V gene are LGHDT and YNNKEL (reference sequence). V lost 4 bases, J lost 8 bases, and 8 bases stayed unmatched. The CDR3 bases are TGTGCCAGCAGCCGAAACAGGGGGCCGGGGGAAGCTTTCTTT. This encodes CASSRNRGPGEAFF.

The rearrangement links TRBV11-2 to TRBJ2-7; 7 positions agree with TRBD2. CDR3 size: 14 residues. Trimming removed 3 bases from V and 2 bases from J; junction bases left unmatched: 4. Germline V gene data show CDR1 as SGHAT and CDR2 as FQNNGV. The CDR3, as DNA: TGTGCCAGCAGCTTGGCAGCGGGAACCTACGAGCAGTACTTC. It specifies CASSLAAGTYEQYF.

The V and J genes are TRBV6-5 and TRBJ1-6, with TRBD1 as a possible D gene (6 bases). V was cut by 3 bases and J by 7 bases, with 13 bases left in between. Germline assignment: CDR1 MNHEY and CDR2 SVGAGI. The CDR3 covers 15 residues. CDR3 DNA sequence: TGTGCCAGCAGTTATTTCGGGGGGACAAATTCACCCCTCCACTTT. Residues: CASSYFGGTNSPLHF.

In its sample, this clone was seen once. The chain employs TRBV10-3 and TRBJ2-5, with a weak D call TRBD2 (5 bases). Germline V CDR1 and CDR2: ENHRY, SYGVKD. V was cut by 10 bases and J by 3 bases, with 12 bases left in between. This CDR3 has 12 residues. The CDR3 sequence: CATRGEEETQYF. The CDR3 region has the DNA TGTGCCACACGGGGAGAAGAAGAGACCCAGTACTTC.